This entry features one T cell receptor beta chain sequence. CD45RO-negative cells were positively selected for CCR7, leaving out terminally differentiated effector memory CD45RA+ cells. V lost 4 bases, J lost 6 bases, and 5 bases stayed unmatched. Per germline, CDR1 MNHEY and CDR2 SMNVEV (reference sequence). CDR3 length: 14 residues. This sample was included in a study of shared clonotypes between healthy human individuals. Profiling relied on immunoSEQ multiplex PCR, and the TCRdb table lists in-frame clones only, not all of them. The sample yields over 2,000,000 clones, approximately 92% seen once.

The clonotype originates from a man aged 18-30 years in good health. Some clones in this sample may be carry-over from other donors' samples. Sequencing was performed on naive CD8+ T cells from PBMCs. The chain carries TRBV27 and TRBJ1-4, with 7 bases lining up with TRBD1. CDR3 coding DNA: TGTGCCAGCAGTTCGACAGGGTGGGATGAAAAACTGTTTTTT. Protein product: CASSSTGWDEKLFF.